This TCR beta chain emerged from a study of T-cell memory formation after mild COVID-19. The V gene's germline CDR1 is SGHRS and CDR2 YFSETQ. This CDR3 region has 16 residues. V gave up 2 bases and J gave up 3 bases, with 15 bases separating them. Study-wide findings and caveats: Mainly in CM and EM were contracting CD4+ clones; CD8+ were in EMRA.

This clonotype occurred a few times. What it binds is not known. TCRdb re-analysed the 5' RACE reads in MiXCR, keeping a single row per CDR3 protein. The sample yields approximately 480,000 distinct CDR3 sequences, approximately 18% seen once. The V gene is TRBV5-1, the J gene TRBJ1-3; the D is unclear. This sequence was found in an adult woman who had mild COVID-19 (a few samples of this study predate the infection). Cell type and time point are not known. Input material: PBMCs or a T cell subset sorted from them (not recorded which). CDR3 sequence (DNA): TGCGCCAGCAGCTTTTCATCGGGCTTGAATGGAAACACCATATATTTT. It codes for CASSFSSGLNGNTIYF.